This is a list of T cell receptor beta chains from one sample in a study of a mutant IDH1 vaccine in newly diagnosed glioma. Assay: immunoSEQ multiplex PCR; the TCRdb copy retains only in-frame clones and omits some. The table shows approximately 50,000 clones, with about nine tenths occurring only once. Their antigen targets remain unknown. Sequences were derived from PBMCs, sampled from a glioma patient whose treatment included an IDH1 peptide vaccine. Receptor source: a man in his forties with glioma. Each CDR3 is given without its conserved first and last residue. The D gene is left open where the match is weak. Part of the rows lack a size; the others show once, few, many or a class for expanded clones.

size	D	V	CDR3
.	.	TRBV4-3	ASSQERGVGELF
.	TRBD2	TRBV4-1	ASREGLAVWGTQY
.	.	TRBV2	ASRVGGETQY
.	TRBD2	TRBV7-2	ASSGGTSGRGRYEQY
.	TRBD2	TRBV9	ASSVSWRAPGGAQY
.	.	TRBV7-8	ASSSGDYNEQF
.	TRBD2	TRBV15	ATSGGGGLARPQETQY
.	TRBD2	TRBV7-2	ASSFLLTSGPYNEQF
.	.	TRBV28	ASLGGTYGYT
few	.	TRBV2	ASKVTGLWNNEQF
.	TRBD1	TRBV5-8	ASSPDRARGQPQH
.	TRBD2	TRBV5-1	ASSLAASGIYEQY
.	.	TRBV9	ASSLGGGPNQPQH
few	.	TRBV7-3	ASSRGPANTEAF
.	.	TRBV27	ASRRSGQETQY
few	TRBD1	TRBV19	ASSIQGAAQY
.	.	TRBV19	ASSGISGANVLT
.	TRBD2	TRBV15	ATAGEAGVMNTGELF
.	.	TRBV4-3	ASSQDQDSSYEQY
.	.	TRBV4-2	ASSQTTESNYGYT
.	TRBD2	TRBV5-1	ASSRTSGSSYEQY
.	.	TRBV18	ASSPGRETQY
.	.	TRBV5-4	ASSRNTEAF
.	TRBD2	TRBV2	AGKTGTRAPEQY
.	.	TRBV2	ASSNDRGGYT
.	.	TRBV6-1	ASSEARSGNQPQH
.	.	TRBV27	ASSSLLRSYEQY